The 27 T cell receptor beta chains given below trace back to one sample, sequenced in a study of blood T cell repertoires in COVID-19. The data were produced by immunoSEQ multiplex PCR, yet TCRdb's version contains in-frame clones alone and is incomplete. The sample lists approximately 70,000 clones, approximately 77% occurring once. The sequencing sample was made of peripheral blood. The receptors originated from a woman in her seventies with acute or convalescent COVID-19.

This clone was seen a few times. The gene calls are TRBV6-5 and TRBJ2-1, with 9 bases that match TRBD1. Germline V gene data show CDR1 as MNHEY and CDR2 as SVGAGI. Trimming cost V 4 bases and J 6 bases; bases outside gene matches: 10. This CDR3 has 16 amino acids. The CDR3 DNA follows: TGTGCCAGCAGTTCCGGGACAGGGAACCGGGCCAATGAGCAGTTCTTC. It yields the protein CASSSGTGNRANEQFF.

The CDR3 DNA reads TGCAGTGCTAGAGATCTACTAGGCTACACCTTC. This translates into CSARDLLGYTF. J is TRBJ1-2 and V is TRBV20-1; D gene uncertain. Trimming took off 0 bases at V and 8 bases at J, with 7 bases between the two ends. Germline V CDR1 and CDR2: DFQATT, SNEGSKA (reference sequence). The CDR3 extends over 11 amino acids.

This clone was seen a single time. The rearrangement uses TRBV2 and TRBJ1-1, with D perhaps TRBD1 (6 bases). Trimming took off 7 bases at V and 4 bases at J, with 19 bases between the two ends. The germline CDR1 and CDR2 sequences are SNHLY and FYNNEI. The CDR3 has 15 residues. The CDR3 DNA is TGTGCCAGCACCCAAGGGGGTAGGGTACGCACTGAAGCTTTCTTT. Residues: CASTQGGRVRTEAFF. The whole variable domain, filled in from reference TRBV2 and TRBJ1-1, reads EPEVTQTPSHQVTQMGQEVILRCVPISNHLYFYWYRQILGQKVEFLVSFYNNEISEKSEIFDDQFSVERPDGSNFTLKIRSTKLEDSAMYFCASTQGGRVRTEAFFGQGTRLTVV.

V is TRBV11-3 and J is TRBJ1-1, with D hard to call. This CDR3 comprises 14 residues. The germline CDR1 and CDR2 sequences are SGHNT and YENEEA. V was pared by 3 bases and J by 0 bases, with 8 bases between. The CDR3 DNA reads TGTGCCAGCAGCTTTGATAGCATGAACACTGAAGCTTTCTTT. This translates into CASSFDSMNTEAFF.

J is TRBJ1-5 and V is TRBV7-9, with TRBD1 matching 11 bases. CDR1 and CDR2 from the germline V gene are SEHNR and FQNEAQ (reference sequence). The V gene end was trimmed by 5 bases and the J gene end by 11 bases; junction bases not matched to a gene: 8. The CDR3 length is 14 residues. The CDR3 DNA reads TGTGCCAGCAGCACGGGACAGGGGGGTATGTCCCAGCATTTT. Its translation: CASSTGQGGMSQHF.

This rearrangement joins TRBV28 to TRBJ2-3, with D possibly matching TRBD2 (5 bases). Trimming removed 6 bases from V and 1 base from J, with 14 bases in between. This CDR3 is built from 15 residues. Looked up from germline, CDR1 is MDHEN and CDR2 is SYDVKM. CDR3 nucleotide sequence: TGTGCCAGCAGGGACCTCCAGAGGGGCACAGATACGCAGTATTTT. Amino acids: CASRDLQRGTDTQYF.

The chain combines TRBV18 with TRBJ2-7; 13 bases are a match to TRBD2. Germline V gene sequence: CDR1 KGHSH, CDR2 LQKENI. The CDR3 spans 15 residues. After removal of 3 bases from V and 1 base from J, the junction contained 0 bases not matched to a gene. As DNA, the CDR3 is TGTGCCAGCTCACCGGGACTAGCGGGGTCCTACGAGCAGTACTTC. Protein product: CASSPGLAGSYEQYF.

The V gene is TRBV7-2, the J gene TRBJ1-6, with D hard to call. CDR1 SGHTA and CDR2 FQGNSA come from the germline V gene. The V and J ends lost 5 bases and 10 bases respectively, with 15 bases between them. The CDR3 is 14 residues long. The CDR3 here is CASSIPMSPSPLHF. In DNA form, the CDR3 reads TGTGCCAGCAGCATACCAATGAGCCCCTCACCCCTCCACTTT.

This clone has just a few counts. The chain combines TRBV6-4 with TRBJ1-5; 8 nucleotides agree with TRBD1. Germline CDR1 is MRHNA and CDR2 is SNTAGT. The CDR3 is 19 amino acids. V shed 6 bases, J shed 0 bases, and the junction held 16 bases outside the gene matches. The CDR3 nucleotides are TGTGCCAGCAGAAAACAGGGGGTTCATAGGTCCTATAGCAATCAGCCCCAGCATTTT. It is translated as CASRKQGVHRSYSNQPQHF.

V is TRBV4-3 and J is TRBJ2-7; TRBD1 matches 8 bases. The CDR3 runs 14 residues. Per the germline V gene, CDR1 is LGHNA and CDR2 is YSLEER. V lost 1 base, J lost 4 bases, and 3 bases stayed unmatched. CDR3 bases: TGCGCCAGCAGCCAAGCCCGACAGGGGTACGAGCAGTACTTC. Translating gives CASSQARQGYEQYF.

The V call is TRBV6-5, the J call TRBJ1-1; 10 bases align to TRBD1. Per the germline V gene, CDR1 is MNHEY and CDR2 is SVGAGI. This CDR3 contains 15 residues. The V gene end was trimmed by 2 bases and the J gene end by 3 bases; junction bases not matched to a gene: 3. CDR3 nucleotide sequence: TGTGCCAGCAGTTACGGGACAGGGGCTGACACTGAAGCTTTCTTT. Amino acid sequence: CASSYGTGADTEAFF.

The chain employs TRBV19 and TRBJ1-2; 8 bases agree with TRBD1. Germline CDR1 reads LNHDA; CDR2 reads SQIVND (reference sequence). CDR3 length: 14 residues. The V gene end was trimmed by 4 bases and the J gene end by 4 bases; junction bases not matched to a gene: 5. CDR3 loop: CASSTSGGFYGYTF. Written as DNA, the CDR3 is TGTGCCAGTAGTACTTCAGGGGGCTTCTATGGCTACACCTTC.

This clone showed up just a few times. CDR3 region: CASSKGQAKGQPQHF. Written as DNA, the CDR3 is TGTGCCAGTAGTAAGGGACAGGCAAAGGGTCAGCCCCAGCATTTT. V usage is TRBV19 and J usage is TRBJ1-5, with 8 bases aligning to TRBD1. Germline CDR1 reads LNHDA; CDR2 reads SQIVND (reference sequence). The V and J ends lost 4 bases and 6 bases, in that order; junction bases with no gene match: 8. The CDR3 totals 15 residues.

This chain uses TRBV27 with TRBJ1-6; 9 bases are a match to TRBD1. Germline CDR1 and CDR2: MNHEY and SMNVEV (reference sequence). The CDR3 has 17 amino acids. Unmatched junction bases numbered 10, after V lost 2 bases and J lost 8 bases. The CDR3 loop reads CASSLIPGQGNHSPLHF. CDR3 coding DNA: TGTGCCAGCAGTTTAATCCCGGGACAGGGAAACCATTCACCCCTCCACTTT.

The chain links TRBV10-3 to TRBJ1-2, with a possible D match to TRBD1 (5 bases). The V end lost 0 bases, the J end lost 7 bases, and 18 bases lay between the germline ends. Germline assignment: CDR1 ENHRY and CDR2 SYGVKD. The CDR3 length is 16 residues. The CDR3 reads CAISESGGTALGGYTF. In DNA form, the CDR3 reads TGTGCCATCAGTGAGTCCGGGGGGACGGCCCTCGGTGGCTACACCTTC.

The rearrangement uses TRBV27 and TRBJ1-3; D ambiguous. Trimming removed 3 bases at V and 0 bases at J, with 6 bases between. CDR3 length: 14 residues. CDR1 is MNHEY, CDR2 SMNVEV, per germline (reference sequence). CDR3 region: CASSFSSSGNTIYF. As DNA, the CDR3 is TGTGCCAGCAGTTTTTCTTCCTCTGGAAACACCATATATTTT.

This chain connects TRBV28 to TRBJ1-5; possibly TRBD1 for D (5 bases). The CDR3 runs to 16 residues. V was pared by 5 bases and J by 0 bases, with 14 bases between. Germline V gene sequence: CDR1 MDHEN, CDR2 SYDVKM. CDR3 region: CASSPLKGASNQPQHF. For the CDR3, the DNA is TGTGCCAGCAGTCCGCTCAAAGGGGCTAGCAATCAGCCCCAGCATTTT.

V usage is TRBV28 and J usage is TRBJ1-5, with TRBD1 matching 8 bases. Germline CDR1 is MDHEN and CDR2 is SYDVKM. The junction had 7 bases not matched to a gene; V was cut back by 3 bases and J by 0 bases. This CDR3 region has 17 residues. CDR3 bases: TGTGCCAGCAGTTTCACAGGGGGAGAGGATAGCAATCAGCCCCAGCATTTT. It is translated as CASSFTGGEDSNQPQHF.

This clone came up a few times. The genes are TRBV5-1 and TRBJ2-1; TRBD2 matches at 11 bases. The V and J ends lost 3 bases and 0 bases, in that order; junction bases with no gene match: 5. The CDR3 runs 17 residues. The germline V gene encodes CDR1 SGHRS and CDR2 YFSETQ. The CDR3 reads CASSSRLAGPSYNEQFF. The CDR3 nucleotides are TGCGCCAGCAGCTCGCGACTAGCGGGACCCTCCTACAATGAGCAGTTCTTC.

The chain recombines TRBV10-3 with TRBJ2-5; 8 nucleotides match TRBD2. V lost 9 bases and J lost 4; bases outside the gene matches: 10. The CDR3 extends over 14 amino acids. Germline-derived CDR1 and CDR2 are ENHRY and SYGVKD. The CDR3 bases are TGTGCCATATCGCATAGCGGGGAGGTAGAGACCCAGTACTTC. Translating it yields CAISHSGEVETQYF.

This sequence joins TRBV6-5 and TRBJ1-5; 9 bases are shared with TRBD1. The CDR3 covers 14 residues. The germline gives CDR1 MNHEY, CDR2 SVGAGI. J was trimmed by 4 bases and V by 6 bases; bases with no gene match: 4. CDR3 DNA: TGTGCCAGCAGCCCCGGACAGGGGAATCAGCCCCAGCATTTT. This codes for CASSPGQGNQPQHF.

This clone was counted only a few times. The chain has TRBV2 and TRBJ1-1; D not certain. CDR1 is SNHLY and CDR2 is FYNNEI in the germline V gene. V was clipped by 2 bases and J by 7 bases, with 5 bases between them. CDR3 size: 11 residues. CDR3 in amino acids: CASSEWSEAFF. The CDR3 coding sequence is TGTGCCAGCAGTGAATGGAGTGAAGCTTTCTTT.

The chain links TRBV30 to TRBJ2-7, with D perhaps TRBD1 (5 bases). Trimming stripped 1 base from V and 3 bases from J, with 10 bases between. The CDR3 runs to 13 residues. Germline V gene data show CDR1 as GTSNPN and CDR2 as SVGIG (reference sequence). Here the CDR3 DNA reads TGTGCCTGGAGTGGACTTCAGGGCTACGAGCAGTACTTC. Protein sequence: CAWSGLQGYEQYF.

The chain employs TRBV15 and TRBJ2-7, with TRBD1 matching over 8 bases. V lost 1 base to trimming and J lost 1 base; unmatched junction nucleotides: 3. CDR3 size: 15 residues. Per the germline V gene, CDR1 is LNHNV and CDR2 is YYDKDF (reference sequence). The CDR3: CATSRAGGRSYEQYF. The CDR3 coding sequence is TGTGCCACCAGCAGAGCAGGGGGCCGGTCCTACGAGCAGTACTTC.

This chain connects TRBV6-5 to TRBJ2-1, with TRBD2 identical over 12 bases. Germline V gives CDR1 MNHEY, CDR2 SVGAGI. The CDR3 sequence is 15 residues long. J was trimmed by 9 bases and V by 5 bases; bases with no gene match: 8. The CDR3 spells CASSPGLAGISEQFF. Here the CDR3 DNA reads TGTGCCAGCAGTCCCGGACTAGCGGGGATAAGTGAGCAGTTCTTC.

The chain employs TRBV2 and TRBJ1-4, with D uncertain. The CDR3 length is 14 residues. The germline CDR1 and CDR2 sequences are SNHLY and FYNNEI. V was pared by 8 bases and J by 0 bases, with 10 bases between. CDR3 sequence: CASGQEATNEKLFF. The CDR3 nucleotides are TGTGCCAGCGGCCAGGAGGCAACTAATGAAAAACTGTTTTTT. The whole variable domain, remainder taken from reference TRBV2 and TRBJ1-4, is EPEVTQTPSHQVTQMGQEVILRCVPISNHLYFYWYRQILGQKVEFLVSFYNNEISEKSEIFDDQFSVERPDGSNFTLKIRSTKLEDSAMYFCASGQEATNEKLFFGSGTQLSVL.

The CDR3 DNA reads as TGTGCCAGCAGTGAAAAAAATCTTGTTGACAGCTTCTATGGCTACACCTTC. As protein: CASSEKNLVDSFYGYTF. The chain joins TRBV6-1 to TRBJ1-2; possibly TRBD1 for D (5 bases). The CDR3 extends over 17 amino acids. The germline gives CDR1 MNHNS, CDR2 SASEGT. Trimming stripped 2 bases from V and 4 bases from J, with 20 bases between.